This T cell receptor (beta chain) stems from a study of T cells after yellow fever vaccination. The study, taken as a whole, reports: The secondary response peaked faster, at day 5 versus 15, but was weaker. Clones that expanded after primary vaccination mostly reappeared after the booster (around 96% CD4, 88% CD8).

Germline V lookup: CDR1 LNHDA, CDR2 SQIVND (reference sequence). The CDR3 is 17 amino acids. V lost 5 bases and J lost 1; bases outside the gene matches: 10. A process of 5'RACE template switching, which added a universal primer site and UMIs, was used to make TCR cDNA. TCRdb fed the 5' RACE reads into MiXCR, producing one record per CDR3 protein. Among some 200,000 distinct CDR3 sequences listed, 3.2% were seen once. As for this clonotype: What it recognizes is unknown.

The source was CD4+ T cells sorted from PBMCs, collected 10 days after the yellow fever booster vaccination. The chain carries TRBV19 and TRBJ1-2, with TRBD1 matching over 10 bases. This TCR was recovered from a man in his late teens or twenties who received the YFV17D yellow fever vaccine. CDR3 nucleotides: TGTGCCAGTAGTGCCTCCGGGACAGGGGATCATAACTATGGCTACACCTTC. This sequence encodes CASSASGTGDHNYGYTF.